This TCR beta chain was found in a study of blood T cell repertoires in COVID-19. Study-level information: COVID-19 samples, acute and convalescent, were from the United States, Italy and Spain. Sources were T cells, B-cell-depleted T cells, or PBMCs; the material itself was cDNA or gDNA.

The germline gives CDR1 KGHDR, CDR2 SFDVKD. The CDR3 has 14 residues. Germline trimming cut 9 bases from V and 6 bases from J; bases unmatched to any gene: 7. Only in-frame clones appear in the TCRdb table, and some are missing; sequencing was by immunoSEQ multiplex PCR. This table holds about 200,000 clones, about 85% found once. This receptor was taken from a woman of 80 years or more with acute or convalescent COVID-19. The sample consisted of peripheral blood. This chain joins TRBV24-1 and TRBJ2-3; 11 nucleotides agree with TRBD2. The chain's CDR3 is CATSTSGSLDTQYF. The DNA of the CDR3 is TGTGCCACCTCCACTAGCGGGAGTTTGGATACGCAGTATTTT.